A single sample is the source of the 26 T cell receptor beta chains below, sequenced in a study of blood T cell repertoires in COVID-19. TCRdb's table, derived via immunoSEQ multiplex PCR, lists solely in-frame clones and lacks some. The repertoire holds roughly 120,000 clones, with 87% as singletons. Sequenced material: peripheral blood. These TCRs come from a woman between 65 and 79 years old with acute or convalescent COVID-19.

The chain employs TRBV6-5 and TRBJ2-7, with D perhaps matching TRBD1 (5 bases). CDR3 length equals 13 residues. V lost 10 bases and J 2 bases, leaving 15 bases between the germline ends. Germline V gene sequence: CDR1 MNHEY, CDR2 SVGAGI. CDR3 in DNA: TGTGCCACCAAGGCACAGGAGACCTACGAGCAGTACTTC. Its protein product is CATKAQETYEQYF.

CDR3 nucleotides: TGCAGCGTTGATCGGCGGGAGTCCAATGGGGATACGCAGTATTTT. This translates into CSVDRRESNGDTQYF. The chain is built from TRBV29-1 and TRBJ2-3; 7 bases are a match to TRBD2. J was trimmed by 6 bases and V by 3 bases; bases with no gene match: 12. The CDR3 is 15 residues long. Germline V lookup: CDR1 SQVTM, CDR2 ANQGSEA.

This sequence joins TRBV18 and TRBJ1-2, with 9 bases that match TRBD1. V dropped 3 bases and J dropped 2; count of bases not matched to a gene: 4. This CDR3 is 15 amino acids long. From germline, CDR1 is KGHSH and CDR2 LQKENI. The CDR3 is CASSPGGQGNYGYTF. DNA of the CDR3: TGTGCCAGCTCACCGGGGGGACAGGGAAACTATGGCTACACCTTC.

This sequence joins TRBV11-2 and TRBJ1-4; tentatively, D is TRBD1 (6 bases). The CDR3 extends over 13 amino acids. Germline V gene sequence: CDR1 SGHAT, CDR2 FQNNGV. V lost 0 bases to trimming and J lost 7 bases, with 6 bases between them. CDR3 sequence (DNA): TGTGCCAGCAGCTTAGAACAGGGTGAAAAACTGTTTTTT. Translation: CASSLEQGEKLFF.

This chain joins TRBV5-1 and TRBJ2-3; D is unresolved. The CDR3 loop spans 14 amino acids. Germline values: CDR1 SGHRS, CDR2 YFSETQ. V was cut by 2 bases and J by 1 base, with 8 bases left in between. CDR3 DNA sequence: TGCGCCAGCAGCTTTGACACTGGCACAGATACGCAGTATTTT. This sequence encodes CASSFDTGTDTQYF.

The chain links TRBV7-9 to TRBJ2-5; the match to TRBD2 covers 9 bases. The CDR3 is made up of 17 amino acids. V gave up 1 base and J gave up 5 bases; unmatched junction bases: 11. In germline, CDR1 is SEHNR, CDR2 FQNEAQ (reference sequence). CDR3 nucleotide sequence: TGTGCCAGCAGCTTAGATCGGTCTAGCGGGGCTAGGGAGACCCAGTACTTC. This translates into CASSLDRSSGARETQYF.

This chain connects TRBV2 to TRBJ2-2, with D maybe TRBD2 (6 bases). Between the trimmed V and J ends, which lost 8 bases and 7 bases, there was a span of 11 bases. Germline V gene data show CDR1 as SNHLY and CDR2 as FYNNEI. The CDR3 has 12 residues. The CDR3 region is CASRENFGELFF. Here the CDR3 DNA reads TGTGCCAGCCGGGAGAACTTCGGGGAGCTGTTTTTT. Full variable domain (missing parts from reference TRBV2 and TRBJ2-2): EPEVTQTPSHQVTQMGQEVILRCVPISNHLYFYWYRQILGQKVEFLVSFYNNEISEKSEIFDDQFSVERPDGSNFTLKIRSTKLEDSAMYFCASRENFGELFFGEGSRLTVL.

The J gene is TRBJ2-5, the V gene TRBV15; unclear D gene. The CDR3 sequence is 15 residues long. The V and J ends lost 0 bases and 4 bases respectively, with 12 bases between them. Germline V lookup: CDR1 LNHNV, CDR2 YYDKDF (reference sequence). CDR3 bases: TGTGCCACCAGCAGAGATTGGTCCCCGGGAGAGACCCAGTACTTC. Residues: CATSRDWSPGETQYF.

The chain recombines TRBV2 with TRBJ2-7; D gene uncertain. The CDR3 spans 12 residues. V lost 0 bases, J lost 3 bases, and 3 bases lay in between. From germline, CDR1 is SNHLY and CDR2 FYNNEI. DNA of the CDR3: TGTGCCAGCAGTGAAGCCCTCTACGAGCAGTACTTC. Its protein is CASSEALYEQYF.

The chain combines TRBV6-6 with TRBJ1-1; D is uncertain. CDR1 MNHNY and CDR2 SVGAGI come from the germline V gene (reference sequence). This CDR3 is built from 14 residues. Trimming stripped 5 bases from V and 5 bases from J, with 15 bases between. CDR3 nucleotides: TGTGCCAGCAGTCCGACTAGGAGGAGTACTGAAGCTTTCTTT. Protein sequence: CASSPTRRSTEAFF.

The V gene is TRBV7-9, the J gene TRBJ2-3; TRBD2 agrees at 8 bases. Trimming removed 3 bases from V and 1 base from J; junction bases left unmatched: 3. The CDR3 loop spans 15 amino acids. CDR1 is SEHNR and CDR2 is FQNEAQ in the germline V gene (reference sequence). CDR3 loop: CASSFRGGRTDTQYF. The CDR3 nucleotides are TGTGCCAGCAGCTTCCGCGGGGGGCGCACAGATACGCAGTATTTT.

This clone was observed a few times. V gene TRBV2 combines with J gene TRBJ2-7, with TRBD1 as a possible D gene (5 bases). There are 17 residues in the CDR3. From germline, CDR1 is SNHLY and CDR2 FYNNEI. With 6 bases removed from V and 5 bases from J, the gap between germline ends came to 26 bases. The CDR3 DNA is TGTGCCAGCAGCCTCGGGCAGGTAGGGGCCCCCGGTAACGAGCAGTACTTC. It codes for CASSLGQVGAPGNEQYF. The full variable domain, rest sourced from reference TRBV2 and TRBJ2-7, is EPEVTQTPSHQVTQMGQEVILRCVPISNHLYFYWYRQILGQKVEFLVSFYNNEISEKSEIFDDQFSVERPDGSNFTLKIRSTKLEDSAMYFCASSLGQVGAPGNEQYFGPGTRLTVT.

This clone appeared once. This sequence joins TRBV10-3 and TRBJ2-2; TRBD1 aligns across 7 bases. The V and J ends lost 3 bases and 5 bases, in that order; junction bases with no gene match: 6. The CDR3 is made up of 15 amino acids. Per germline, CDR1 ENHRY and CDR2 SYGVKD. In DNA, the CDR3 is TGTGCCATCAGTGAACAGGGGACACGGACCGGGGAGCTGTTTTTT. This gives the protein CAISEQGTRTGELFF.

CDR3 amino acids: CASSEAAGGSYGYTF. CDR3 DNA: TGTGCCAGCAGTGAAGCGGCAGGGGGCAGCTATGGCTACACCTTC. The chain combines TRBV6-1 with TRBJ1-2; 8 bases match TRBD1. Trimming at V came to 0 bases and at J to 4 bases, leaving 4 bases not matched to a gene. The CDR3 is made up of 15 amino acids. CDR1 is MNHNS, CDR2 SASEGT, per germline.

This chain joins TRBV2 and TRBJ2-5; perhaps TRBD1 as D (6 bases). CDR3 length: 13 amino acids. The V end was cut by 7 bases, the J end by 1 base, with 10 bases between. Germline-derived CDR1 and CDR2 are SNHLY and FYNNEI. This chain's CDR3 is CASNTGIQETQYF. CDR3 coding DNA: TGTGCCAGCAATACAGGGATCCAAGAGACCCAGTACTTC.

The chain carries TRBV7-2 and TRBJ1-6; perhaps TRBD1 as D (5 bases). The CDR3 runs 13 residues. The germline V and J ends were trimmed by 5 bases and 11 bases, with 13 bases remaining between them. From germline, CDR1 is SGHTA and CDR2 FQGNSA. The CDR3 spells CASSTQVGPPLHF. The CDR3 bases are TGTGCCAGCAGCACCCAGGTGGGGCCACCCCTCCACTTT.

V is TRBV27 and J is TRBJ2-5, with TRBD1 as a possible D gene (6 bases). V was pared by 4 bases and J by 1 base, with 13 bases between. The CDR3 extends over 15 amino acids. From germline, CDR1 is MNHEY and CDR2 SMNVEV (reference sequence). The CDR3 sequence: CASSSWGLTQETQYF. CDR3 bases: TGTGCCAGCAGTTCGTGGGGGCTGACCCAAGAGACCCAGTACTTC.

This chain uses TRBV4-2 with TRBJ2-4; 7 positions match TRBD1. CDR1 LGHNA and CDR2 YNFKEQ come from the germline V gene. CDR3 length equals 17 residues. The V and J ends lost 3 bases and 2 bases, in that order; junction bases with no gene match: 10. The CDR3 here is CASSHLTKGATKNIQYF. CDR3 bases: TGTGCCAGCAGCCATCTAACTAAGGGGGCGACCAAAAACATTCAGTACTTC.

The chain has TRBV6-2 or TRBV6-3 and TRBJ2-7, with TRBD1 matching 7 bases. J was trimmed by 4 bases and V by 0 bases; bases with no gene match: 9. CDR3 length: 16 amino acids. Germline V gene lookup returns CDR1 MNHEY and CDR2 SVGEGT. DNA for the CDR3: TGTGCCAGCAGTTACTCGAGTCAGGGGGAAAGGTACGAGCAGTACTTC. Encoded protein: CASSYSSQGERYEQYF.

J is TRBJ1-4 and V is TRBV28, with 8 bases matching TRBD1. The CDR3 is 13 residues long. CDR1 is MDHEN, CDR2 SYDVKM, per germline. V lost 5 bases and J lost 15; bases outside the gene matches: 11. CDR3: CASSGETGACLFF. The CDR3, as DNA: TGTGCCAGCAGTGGAGAGACAGGGGCTTGTTTGTTTTTT.

V is TRBV24-1 and J is TRBJ1-2; D is perhaps TRBD1 (6 bases). The CDR3 sequence is 17 residues long. The germline CDR1 and CDR2 sequences are KGHDR and SFDVKD. Between the trimmed V and J ends, which lost 5 bases and 8 bases, there was a span of 26 bases. Here the CDR3 reads CATSAPFGGPPMEGYTF. In nucleotides, the CDR3 is TGTGCCACCAGTGCCCCATTCGGGGGGCCGCCTATGGAAGGCTACACCTTC.

J is TRBJ1-6 and V is TRBV7-2, with 7 bases aligning to TRBD1. This CDR3 is built from 15 residues. Germline V gene sequence: CDR1 SGHTA, CDR2 FQGNSA. After removal of 0 bases from V and 7 bases from J, the junction contained 3 bases not matched to a gene. In DNA form, the CDR3 reads TGTGCCAGCAGCTTAGCCTCAGGGGGGAATTCACCCCTCCACTTT. Translated: CASSLASGGNSPLHF. The whole variable domain, remainder taken from reference TRBV7-2 and TRBJ1-6, is GAGVSQSPSNKVTEKGKDVELRCDPISGHTALYWYRQSLGQGLEFLIYFQGNSAPDKSGLPSDRFSAERTGGSVSTLTIQRTQQEDSAVYLCASSLASGGNSPLHFGNGTRLTVT.

Written as DNA, the CDR3 is TGTGCCAGCAGGGGACAGCTATCTAACTATGGCTACACCTTC. The encoded protein is CASRGQLSNYGYTF. This rearrangement joins TRBV6-5 to TRBJ1-2; 7 bases fit TRBD1. This CDR3 is 14 amino acids long. V lost 6 bases to trimming and J lost 0 bases; unmatched junction nucleotides: 4. Germline loops: CDR1 MNHEY, CDR2 SVGAGI.

V and J are TRBV2 and TRBJ2-1; maybe TRBD2 (6 bases). The CDR3 consists of 15 residues. V lost 5 bases to trimming and J lost 7 bases, with 18 bases between them. The germline V gene has CDR1 SNHLY and CDR2 FYNNEI. This chain's CDR3 is CASSLRAGRRNEQFF. The CDR3 nucleotides are TGTGCCAGCAGTTTGCGGGCAGGGAGGAGGAATGAGCAGTTCTTC.

This clone was recorded at least ten times. V usage is TRBV5-1 and J usage is TRBJ1-1; TRBD1 aligns across 8 bases. V gave up 4 bases and J gave up 11 bases; unmatched junction bases: 10. Germline V gene sequence: CDR1 SGHRS, CDR2 YFSETQ. The CDR3 is made up of 13 amino acids. The CDR3 region has the DNA TGCGCCAGCAGCGAGGACAGGGCAGGGGTGGCTTTCTTT. This sequence encodes CASSEDRAGVAFF.

The V gene is TRBV5-4, the J gene TRBJ2-7; possible D gene TRBD1, 6 bases. Germline lookup yields CDR1 SGHNT and CDR2 YYREEE (reference sequence). Trimming stripped 2 bases from V and 1 base from J, with 13 bases between. CDR3 length: 15 amino acids. The CDR3 region has the DNA TGTGCCAGCAGCTTATTAGGGACACCGTCCTACGAGCAGTACTTC. As protein: CASSLLGTPSYEQYF. Variable domain in full (rest from reference TRBV5-4 and TRBJ2-7): ETGVTQSPTHLIKTRGQQVTLRCSSQSGHNTVSWYQQALGQGPQFIFQYYREEENGRGNFPPRFSGLQFPNYSSELNVNALELDDSALYLCASSLLGTPSYEQYFGPGTRLTVT.